These T cell receptor beta chains were read from a single sample in a study of naive and memory T cell subsets. TCRdb analysed the UMI-ligation and nested PCR reads with MiXCR anew, one entry per CDR3 protein. The table shows about 26,000 distinct CDR3 sequences, with over 4% occurring only once. Sequencing was done on a sample of blood. Receptors originate from an adult in good health. Each CDR3 is given with its conserved first and last residue. A D gene is named only where the DNA matches it firmly. The size field is filled for only some rows; it gives once, few, many or a size class.

15	TRBJ2-3	many	TRBV24-1	NA	TGTGCCACCAGTGATCCTAGGACAGCGGCAGATACGCAGTATTTT	CATSDPRTAADTQYF
15	TRBJ2-2	many	TRBV6-5	TRBD1	TGTGCCAGCAGTCGGGAACAGGGGGCCACCGGGGAGCTGTTTTTT	CASSREQGATGELFF
14	TRBJ2-3	few	TRBV20-1	TRBD1	TGCAGTGCCCTCGACAGGGGCAGCACAGATACGCAGTATTTT	CSALDRGSTDTQYF
14	TRBJ2-7	many	TRBV7-3	NA	TGTGCCAGCAGCTTACAGGGGCAAGGCTACGAGCAGTACTTC	CASSLQGQGYEQYF
14	TRBJ2-2	many	TRBV6-1	TRBD1	TGTGCCAGCAAAAGGCTGACAGGGTTCGGGGAGCTGTTTTTT	CASKRLTGFGELFF
12	TRBJ1-3	many	TRBV28	NA	TGTGCCAGCAGTGCCCCAGGAAACACCATATATTTT	CASSAPGNTIYF
18	TRBJ1-2	many	TRBV21-1	NA	TGTGCCAGCAGCAAAGGTTGCTCTTACCGGAAGGGAGACTATGGCTACACCTTC	CASSKGCSYRKGDYGYTF
16	TRBJ1-3	many	TRBV4-1	NA	TGCGCCAGCAGCCAAGATCGTTACAGGGCTGGAAACACCATATATTTT	CASSQDRYRAGNTIYF
14	TRBJ2-1	many	TRBV6-5	TRBD2	TGTGCCAGCAGTTACAGGGACTACGTCAATGAGCAGTTCTTC	CASSYRDYVNEQFF
13	TRBJ2-7	many	TRBV29-1	TRBD2	TGCAGCGTATCCGCGGGAGAAAGGTACGAGCAGTACTTC	CSVSAGERYEQYF
12	TRBJ2-1	many	TRBV29-1	NA	TGCAGCGTCCCAGTCGCAGGGCCCGAGCAGTTCTTC	CSVPVAGPEQFF
11	TRBJ1-1	many	TRBV12-3/TRBV12-4	NA	TGTGCCAGCAGTGCCGGGGGTGAAGCTTTCTTT	CASSAGGEAFF
17	TRBJ1-5	many	TRBV7-8	TRBD1	TGTGCCAGCAGCTTACTCCCCGGGACAGTAAGCAATCAGCCCCAGCATTTT	CASSLLPGTVSNQPQHF
17	TRBJ2-3	many	TRBV6-1	NA	TGTGCCAGCGGACGGCAGAAACACTCTTTCCTTGGGGATACGCAGTATTTT	CASGRQKHSFLGDTQYF
14	TRBJ2-2	many	TRBV6-1	TRBD2	TGTGCCAGCAGAGGCGGGAGGTACACCGGGGAGCTGTTTTTT	CASRGGRYTGELFF
16	TRBJ2-2	many	TRBV5-6	NA	TGTGCCAGCAGCCAGACTCTCCGCGGCGCAGCCGGGGAGCTGTTTTTT	CASSQTLRGAAGELFF
15	TRBJ1-4	many	TRBV7-9	NA	TGTGCCAGCAGCTTAGGTCGGGGTCCTAATGAAAAACTGTTTTTT	CASSLGRGPNEKLFF
16	TRBJ2-1	many	TRBV6-5	NA	TGTGCCAGCAGCAAAACTTCGCGGAGCGACTACAATGAGCAGTTCTTC	CASSKTSRSDYNEQFF
15	TRBJ2-1	NA	TRBV27	TRBD2	TGTGCCAGCAGTTTAGGGACTAGCGGTGGGAATGAGCAGTTCTTC	CASSLGTSGGNEQFF
14	TRBJ1-2	NA	TRBV29-1	NA	TGCAGCGTTGCTCAGGGAAAAGGGGACTATGGCGACACCTTC	CSVAQGKGDYGDTF
12	TRBJ1-1	many	TRBV29-1	NA	TGCAGCGTTGTTGGGGAGAACACTGAAGCTTTCTTT	CSVVGENTEAFF
14	TRBJ2-3	medium-sized	TRBV29-1	TRBD1	TGCAGCGTTGAGAGGACAGGACACACAGATACGCAGTATTTT	CSVERTGHTDTQYF
13	TRBJ2-7	many	TRBV28	NA	TGTGCCAGCAGCCCCGACAGGAACTACGAGCAGTACTTC	CASSPDRNYEQYF
15	TRBJ2-1	many	TRBV7-3	TRBD2	TGTGCCAGCAGCCCCGGGACTAGCGGGCCCGGGGGGCAGTTCTTC	CASSPGTSGPGGQFF
13	TRBJ2-1	many	TRBV18	NA	TGTGCCAGCTCGAGGGAGGTGAGCAATGAGCAGTTCTTC	CASSREVSNEQFF
16	TRBJ2-1	few	TRBV9	NA	TGTGCCAGCAGCGCGAGACTCCGGGGCACCTACAATGAGCAGTTCTTC	CASSARLRGTYNEQFF
13	TRBJ2-5	medium-sized	TRBV29-1	NA	TGCAGCGTTGAGTCGGGGAGAAAGGAGACCCAGTACTTC	CSVESGRKETQYF
14	TRBJ2-7	many	TRBV18	TRBD1	TGTGCCAGCTCACCAAAACAGGGGGACTACGAGCAGTACTTC	CASSPKQGDYEQYF
13	TRBJ2-3	many	TRBV2	TRBD2	TGTGCCAGCAGTGGTACTAGCGGAGGGGTGGAGTATTTT	CASSGTSGGVEYF
13	TRBJ1-1	many	TRBV6-2/TRBV6-3	NA	TGTGCCAGCACACCGGGGGGACGGACTGAAGCTTTCTTT	CASTPGGRTEAFF
16	TRBJ2-7	many	TRBV12-3/TRBV12-4	TRBD2	TGTGCCAGCAGTTTTGGGACTAGCGGGAGGGTATACGAGCAGTACTTC	CASSFGTSGRVYEQYF
11	TRBJ2-3	many	TRBV7-8	NA	TGTGCCAGCAGCTTAGCGGATACGCAGTATTTT	CASSLADTQYF
14	TRBJ1-2	many	TRBV4-3	NA	TGCGCCAGCAGCCAGAGGCAGGGGTACGGTGGCTACACCTTC	CASSQRQGYGGYTF
13	TRBJ2-1	many	TRBV30	NA	TGTGCCTGCGAGGGTTTCATTATCGATGAGCAGTTCTTC	CACEGFIIDEQFF
13	TRBJ1-1	medium-sized	TRBV28	NA	TGTGCCAGCAGTTACAGCTTGAACACTGAAGCTTTCTTT	CASSYSLNTEAFF
15	TRBJ2-7	many	TRBV6-2/TRBV6-3	NA	TGTGCCAGCAGTCCCCCTAGGGGGGGGAAGGACGAGCAGTACTTC	CASSPPRGGKDEQYF
17	TRBJ2-3	many	TRBV28	NA	TGTGCCAGCAGCTTCCGTCTTTACGACCGGAGCACAGATACGCAGTATTTT	CASSFRLYDRSTDTQYF
12	TRBJ2-7	many	TRBV29-1	TRBD1	TGCAGCGTTGGACAGGGGGACGACGAGCAGTACTTC	CSVGQGDDEQYF
15	TRBJ2-1	few	TRBV12-3/TRBV12-4	NA	TGTGCCAGCAGGGCTCTTAGCGGAAGCTACAATGAGCAGTTCTTC	CASRALSGSYNEQFF
15	TRBJ2-1	many	TRBV12-3/TRBV12-4	NA	TGTGCCAGCAGACTAACGGAGGGCGGCCACAATGAGCAGTTCTTC	CASRLTEGGHNEQFF
15	TRBJ2-1	many	TRBV3-1	NA	TGTGCCAGCAGCCAAGATTCGAGCTCCTACAATGAGCAGTTCTTC	CASSQDSSSYNEQFF
12	TRBJ1-1	NA	TRBV30	NA	TGTGCCTGGAGTGTACAAGGGATTGAAGCTTTCTTT	CAWSVQGIEAFF
13	TRBJ2-1	NA	TRBV20-1	TRBD1	TGCAGTGCTAGGGGGACAGGGAACAATGAGCAGTTCTTC	CSARGTGNNEQFF
12	TRBJ2-1	few	TRBV5-6	NA	TGTGCCAGCAGCTTGTATTACAATGAGCAGTTCTTC	CASSLYYNEQFF
16	TRBJ1-2	many	TRBV21-1	NA	TGTGCCAGCAGCAAAGATTCAATTTGGAGGGACTATGGCTACACCTTC	CASSKDSIWRDYGYTF
14	TRBJ1-3	NA	TRBV7-8	NA	TGTGCCAGCAGTCTGGTGGGGTCAGGAAACACCATATATTTT	CASSLVGSGNTIYF
14	TRBJ2-5	many	TRBV7-9	NA	TGTGCCAGCAGCGGGTGGGGGTCCCAAGAGACCCAGTACTTC	CASSGWGSQETQYF
12	TRBJ2-7	medium-sized	TRBV29-1	NA	TGCAGCGCTAGGGGGAGCTCCTACGAGCAGTACTTC	CSARGSSYEQYF
17	TRBJ2-1	many	TRBV12-5	NA	TGTGCTAGTGCCCCCGGCGGCCTTCATCGAGCCTACAATGAGCAGTTCTTC	CASAPGGLHRAYNEQFF
16	TRBJ1-1	many	TRBV12-3/TRBV12-4	TRBD1	TGTGCCAGCAGTTCTATCGGGACAGGGGAAGGCAAGCGAGCTTTCTTT	CASSSIGTGEGKRAFF